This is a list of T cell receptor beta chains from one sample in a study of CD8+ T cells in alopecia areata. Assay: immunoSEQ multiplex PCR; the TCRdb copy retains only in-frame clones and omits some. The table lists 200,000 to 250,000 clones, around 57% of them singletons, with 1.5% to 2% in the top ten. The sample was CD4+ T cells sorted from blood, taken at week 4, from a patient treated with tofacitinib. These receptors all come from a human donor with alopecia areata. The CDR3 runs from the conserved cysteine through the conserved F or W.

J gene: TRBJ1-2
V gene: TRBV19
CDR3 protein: CASSTDGANYGYTF

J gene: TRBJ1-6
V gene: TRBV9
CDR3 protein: CASRQGGDNSPLHF

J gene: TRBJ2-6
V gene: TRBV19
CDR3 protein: CASTRRDRGSGANVLTF

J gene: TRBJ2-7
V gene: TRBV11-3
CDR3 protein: CASSNRVSYEQYF

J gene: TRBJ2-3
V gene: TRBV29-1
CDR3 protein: CSVEGLASGGTDTQYF

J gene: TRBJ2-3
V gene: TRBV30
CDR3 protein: CAWSGRRASTDTQYF

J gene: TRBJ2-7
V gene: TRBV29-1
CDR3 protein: CSVERGYPYEQYF

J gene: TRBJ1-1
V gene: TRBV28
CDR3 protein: CASSPLILPAEAFF

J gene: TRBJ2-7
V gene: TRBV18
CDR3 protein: CASSPMAAAYEQYF

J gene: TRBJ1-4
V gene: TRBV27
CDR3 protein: CASTRTGGRAANEKLFF

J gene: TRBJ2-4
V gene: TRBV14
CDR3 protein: CASSRQGAGVQNIQYF

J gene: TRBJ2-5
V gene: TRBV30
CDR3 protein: CAWSVGGSKTQYF

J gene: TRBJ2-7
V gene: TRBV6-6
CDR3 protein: CAIQPETGKYYEQYF

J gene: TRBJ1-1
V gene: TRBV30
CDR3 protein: CAWTTLTLMNTEAFF

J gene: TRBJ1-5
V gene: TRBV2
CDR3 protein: CASRADRAGSNQPQHF

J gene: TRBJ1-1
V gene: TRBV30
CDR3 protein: CAWTRQAMNTEAFF

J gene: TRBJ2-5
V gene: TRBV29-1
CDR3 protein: CSVAHRTQETQYF

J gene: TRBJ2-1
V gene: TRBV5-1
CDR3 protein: CASSLLSSGGHNEQFF

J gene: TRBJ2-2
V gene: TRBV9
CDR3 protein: CASSVGTTNPTGELFF

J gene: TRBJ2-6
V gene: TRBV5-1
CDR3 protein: CASSRDSDFSGANVLTF

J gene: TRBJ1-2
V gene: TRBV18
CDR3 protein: CASSPTGDYGYTF

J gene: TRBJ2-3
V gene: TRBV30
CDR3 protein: CAWSFSVFTDTQYF

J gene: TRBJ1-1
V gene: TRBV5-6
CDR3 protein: CASSLGGLEAFF

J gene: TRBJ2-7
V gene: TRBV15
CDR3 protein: CATSSGTVRGEQYF

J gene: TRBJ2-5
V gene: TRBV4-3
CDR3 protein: CASSRGQGQETQYF

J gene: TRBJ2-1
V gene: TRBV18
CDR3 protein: CASSPPVGSSYNEQFF